This TCR beta chain was found in a study of graft-versus-host responses after intestinal transplantation. Study-level background: Grafts that recipients had were multivisceral, liver-intestinal, or isolated intestinal transplants. Tacrolimus and steroids were given for roughly 3 years to all recipients after anti-thymocyte globulin induction. The study's findings and limits: GvH clones occurred in recipient marrow; some first appeared in ileum or blood. Patients with graft-donor T cell macrochimerism had high graft-versus-host to host-versus-graft clonal ratios in allografts.

TCRdb's table, derived via immunoSEQ multiplex PCR, lists solely in-frame clones and lacks some. This table has 85,000 to 100,000 clones, around 90% appearing once. Germline loops: CDR1 MGHRA, CDR2 YSYEKL. V was cut by 1 base and J by 4 bases, with 10 bases left in between. This CDR3 region has 15 residues. To note about this clone: What it binds is not known.

The source of this sequence is a human donor who was the organ donor for an intestinal transplant. The chain links TRBV4-1 to TRBJ2-2; D is possibly TRBD1 (6 bases). Sequencing used unstimulated CD8+ T cells sorted from spleen or lymph node cells, obtained before transplant. As DNA, the CDR3 is TGCGCCAGCAGCCAAGTAGAGGGGGTCACCGGGGAGCTGTTTTTT. Translated: CASSQVEGVTGELFF.